This is a list of T cell receptor beta chains from one sample in a study of T cells in Graves' hyperthyroidism and ophthalmopathy. MiXCR was run by TCRdb on the multiplex PCR reads, yielding one entry per CDR3 protein. The sample lists 700,000 to 850,000 distinct CDR3 sequences, 35% occurring once. Sequencing was performed on blood. These receptors were taken from a woman aged 35 to 49 with Graves' hyperthyroidism. Each CDR3 is given with its conserved first and last residue. D genes are given only for firm matches. Some rows have no size entry. The others give once, few or many, or a class for an expanded clone.

>TRBJ2-7|-|-|TRBV4-3
CASSPQLGTQRSYEQYF
TGCGCCAGCAGCCCGCAGCTCGGGACGCAACGCTCCTACGAGCAGTACTTC
>TRBJ1-2|-|-|TRBV6-5
CASSSRDPGNYGYTF
TGTGCCAGCAGTTCTCGGGACCCCGGCAACTATGGCTACACCTTC
>TRBJ2-2|TRBD1|-|TRBV10-3
CASKEGGQYTGELFF
TGTGCCAGCAAAGAAGGGGGACAGTACACCGGGGAGCTGTTTTTT
>TRBJ2-5|-|-|TRBV4-1
CASSQRWKGETQYF
TGCGCCAGCAGCCAACGGTGGAAAGGGGAGACCCAGTACTTC
>TRBJ1-1|-|many|TRBV7-2
CASSLAQDTEAFF
TGTGCCAGCAGCTTAGCTCAGGACACTGAAGCTTTCTTT
>TRBJ1-1|-|-|TRBV29-1
CSAVRGFTEAFF
TGCAGCGCGGTAAGGGGTTTCACTGAAGCTTTCTTT
>TRBJ2-5|-|few|TRBV3-1
CATLQTRLFGETQYF
TGTGCCACGCTCCAAACTAGACTGTTTGGGGAGACCCAGTACTTC
>TRBJ2-7|-|many|TRBV6-6
CASSYIQDSEQYF
TGTGCCAGCAGTTACATTCAGGACTCCGAGCAGTACTTC
>TRBJ1-3|-|many|TRBV12-3/TRBV12-4
CASTTGGNTIYF
TGTGCCAGCACCACCGGGGGGAACACCATATATTTT
>TRBJ2-4|TRBD1|-|TRBV29-1
CSVERDRGLAKNIQYF
TGCAGCGTGGAAAGGGACAGGGGATTAGCCAAAAACATTCAGTACTTC
>TRBJ1-2|-|-|TRBV4-3
CASSQDWETAPYGYTF
TGCGCCAGCAGCCAAGATTGGGAGACAGCTCCCTATGGCTACACCTTC
>TRBJ2-6|-|-|TRBV7-2
CASSWVNVLTF
TGTGCCAGCAGCTGGGTCAACGTCCTGACTTTC
>TRBJ2-5|-|-|TRBV29-1
CSGVDEGTQYF
TGCAGCGGTGTGGACGAAGGGACCCAGTACTTC
>TRBJ2-7|TRBD1|many|TRBV20-1
CSAVTGGDYEQYF
TGCAGTGCTGTGACAGGGGGGGATTACGAGCAGTACTTC
>TRBJ2-2|-|few|TRBV5-8
CASSLSNRNTGELFF
TGTGCCAGCAGCTTATCAAACAGGAACACCGGGGAGCTGTTTTTT
>TRBJ1-4|-|many|TRBV7-9
CASSHEGTNEKLFF
TGTGCCAGCAGCCACGAGGGAACTAATGAAAAACTGTTTTTT
>TRBJ1-2|TRBD1|-|TRBV9
CASSVPSTGGYYGYTF
TGTGCCAGCAGCGTCCCGTCGACAGGGGGCTACTATGGCTACACCTTC
>TRBJ1-2|-|-|TRBV24-1
CATSGAGSYGYTF
TGTGCCACCAGTGGTGCAGGGAGCTATGGCTACACCTTC
>TRBJ2-5|-|-|TRBV12-3/TRBV12-4
CASSLVTQETQYF
TGTGCCAGCAGTTTAGTGACCCAAGAGACCCAGTACTTC
>TRBJ1-4|-|-|TRBV5-4
CASSPSGGGSEKLFF
TGTGCCAGCAGCCCATCGGGAGGGGGTAGTGAAAAACTGTTTTTT
>TRBJ1-5|TRBD1|once|TRBV19
CASSTWTGGSNQPQHF
TGTGCCAGTAGTACCTGGACAGGGGGCAGCAATCAGCCCCAGCATTTT
>TRBJ1-2|TRBD1|-|TRBV5-1
CASWTGSNYGYTF
TGCGCCAGCTGGACAGGGAGTAACTATGGCTACACCTTC
>TRBJ1-1|TRBD1|-|TRBV19
CASRTGGAEAFF
TGTGCCAGCCGCACAGGGGGCGCTGAAGCTTTCTTT
>TRBJ2-5|-|-|TRBV20-1
CSARAGTQYF
TGCAGTGCTAGAGCAGGGACCCAGTACTTC
>TRBJ1-5|-|few|TRBV7-2
CASSLEEGPQHF
TGTGCCAGCAGCTTAGAGGAGGGGCCCCAGCATTTT
>TRBJ1-2|TRBD1|few|TRBV19
CVSSEDRVDYGYTF
TGTGTCAGTTCCGAGGACAGGGTAGACTATGGCTACACCTTC
>TRBJ2-7|-|few|TRBV12-3/TRBV12-4
CASTLLTGHEQYF
TGTGCCAGCACCCTACTTACGGGACACGAGCAGTACTTC
>TRBJ1-2|-|many|TRBV12-3/TRBV12-4
CASTIGVRVYGYTF
TGTGCCAGCACCATAGGGGTCAGGGTCTATGGCTACACCTTC
>TRBJ2-3|-|few|TRBV15
CATSSLGQRGTQYF
TGTGCCACCAGCAGCCTAGGACAGCGCGGTACGCAGTATTTT
>TRBJ1-1|TRBD1|few|TRBV14
CASSQFTGGGGTEAFF
TGTGCCAGCAGCCAGTTTACAGGGGGCGGAGGCACTGAAGCTTTCTTT
>TRBJ2-7|TRBD2|once|TRBV13
CPSRIRERGSYEQYF
TGTCCCAGCAGGATTCGGGAGCGGGGGTCCTACGAGCAGTACTTC
>TRBJ2-5|-|-|TRBV24-1
CATSDSSGTGGVETQYF
TGTGCCACCAGTGATTCCAGCGGGACAGGTGGCGTGGAGACCCAGTACTTC
>TRBJ2-2|-|-|TRBV2
CASRDRQHGELFF
TGTGCCAGCAGGGATAGACAGCACGGGGAGCTGTTTTTT
>TRBJ1-2|-|-|TRBV5-1
CASSLEASSNYGYTF
TGCGCCAGCAGCTTGGAGGCGAGTTCAAACTATGGCTACACCTTC
>TRBJ1-4|-|-|TRBV29-1
CSVEVRGTNEKLFF
TGCAGCGTTGAAGTCAGGGGCACTAATGAAAAACTGTTTTTT
>TRBJ2-7|TRBD1|few|TRBV7-2
CASSLEDRGEQYF
TGTGCCAGCAGCTTAGAGGACAGGGGCGAGCAGTACTTC
>TRBJ1-6|-|-|TRBV2
CASSETRTGNTGDSPLHF
TGTGCCAGCAGTGAAACCCGAACAGGGAACACCGGGGATTCACCCCTCCACTTT
>TRBJ1-4|TRBD1|-|TRBV19
CATNAGTGGYNEKLFF
TGTGCCACTAATGCCGGGACAGGGGGTTATAATGAAAAACTGTTTTTT
>TRBJ1-5|-|many|TRBV2
CASSEKRYSNQPQHF
TGTGCCAGCAGTGAGAAGAGATATAGCAATCAGCCCCAGCATTTT
>TRBJ2-7|-|many|TRBV25-1
CASSDGSVYEQYF
TGTGCCAGCAGTGATGGTAGCGTTTACGAGCAGTACTTC
>TRBJ1-2|TRBD1|few|TRBV28
CASSGTGARYGYTF
TGTGCCAGCAGTGGGACAGGGGCTAGGTATGGCTACACCTTC
>TRBJ2-2|TRBD2|-|TRBV7-6
CASSPKLFLTSGITGELFF
TGTGCCAGCAGCCCCAAGCTGTTCTTGACTAGCGGTATCACCGGGGAGCTGTTTTTT
>TRBJ1-1|-|few|TRBV11-2
CASSPGGAPNTEAFF
TGTGCCAGCAGCCCCGGCGGGGCACCAAACACTGAAGCTTTCTTT
>TRBJ1-1|-|few|TRBV7-7
CASSPYVGTEAFF
TGTGCTAGCAGCCCGTACGTGGGCACTGAAGCTTTCTTT
>TRBJ2-7|-|few|TRBV28
CASSYPWSSYEQYF
TGTGCCAGCAGTTACCCGTGGAGCTCCTACGAGCAGTACTTC
>TRBJ1-2|TRBD1|few|TRBV19
CASSLLTGTLYGYTF
TGTGCCAGTAGTCTCCTGACAGGGACCCTCTATGGCTACACCTTC
>TRBJ1-2|-|-|TRBV7-9
CASRPLRTIEEYGYTF
TGTGCCAGCCGGCCTCTAAGGACAATCGAGGAGTATGGCTACACCTTC
>TRBJ2-1|TRBD2|-|TRBV19
CASSIGTSGANEQFF
TGTGCCAGTAGTATCGGGACTAGCGGGGCTAATGAGCAGTTCTTC
>TRBJ1-2|-|once|TRBV7-9
CASSLAGLAGINYGYTF
TGTGCCAGCAGCTTAGCGGGTTTGGCAGGGATTAACTATGGCTACACCTTC
>TRBJ1-5|TRBD1|few|TRBV12-3/TRBV12-4
CASSAPGQGYQPQHF
TGTGCCAGCAGTGCTCCGGGACAGGGATATCAGCCCCAGCATTTT
>TRBJ1-2|-|-|TRBV20-1
CSARPPGNYGHTF
TGCAGTGCTAGACCCCCGGGAAACTATGGCCACACCTTC
>TRBJ1-4|-|once|TRBV10-3
CAISSDRLIGEKLFF
TGTGCCATCAGCAGCGACAGGTTAATAGGGGAAAAACTGTTTTTT
>TRBJ2-3|-|few|TRBV2
CASTWTGYSPQYF
TGTGCCAGCACTTGGACCGGGTATAGTCCGCAGTATTTT
>TRBJ1-2|TRBD1|-|TRBV9
CASSVAGTGGDGYTF
TGTGCCAGCAGCGTAGCGGGGACAGGGGGCGATGGCTACACCTTC
>TRBJ1-1|-|-|TRBV7-9
CASSPKEGNTEAFF
TGTGCCAGCAGCCCGAAAGAGGGGAACACTGAAGCTTTCTTT